The rows below give T cell receptor beta chains drawn from one sample of a study of early T cells in non-severe SARS-CoV-2 infection. Each CDR3 protein is one row after TCRdb ran MiXCR on the 5' RACE reads. In the table there are more than 20,000 distinct CDR3 sequences, approximately 4.4% of which are singletons. Material: whole blood. These receptors originate from an adult who was a healthcare worker with PCR-confirmed SARS-CoV-2 infection or an uninfected control (not recorded which). The CDR3 runs from the conserved cysteine through the conserved F or W. Each record gives: clone size, D gene, J gene, V gene, CDR3 protein, CDR3 DNA. The D gene is left open where the match is weak. A clone size is listed for some rows: how often the clone was seen (once, few, many), or a class if it is expanded.

>NA|NA|TRBJ1-3|TRBV4-1
CASSQAAGNTIYF
TGCGCCAGCAGCCAAGCCGCTGGAAACACCATATATTTT
>NA|NA|TRBJ1-1|TRBV7-9
CASSLEGIWNTEAFF
TGTGCCAGCAGCTTAGAGGGGATTTGGAACACTGAAGCTTTCTTT
>NA|NA|TRBJ2-3|TRBV4-1
CASSQDEGPLGTQYF
TGCGCCAGCAGCCAAGATGAGGGCCCCCTCGGTACGCAGTATTTT
>few|NA|TRBJ1-4|TRBV29-1
CSVRGTSNEKLFF
TGCAGCGTGAGAGGAACATCGAATGAAAAACTGTTTTTT
>many|TRBD2|TRBJ2-7|TRBV5-8
CASSPPGGGYEQYF
TGTGCCAGCAGCCCCCCGGGGGGTGGCTACGAGCAGTACTTC
>many|TRBD1|TRBJ2-5|TRBV27
CASSNTGVETQYF
TGTGCCAGCAGTAACACAGGGGTAGAGACCCAGTACTTC
>medium-sized|TRBD2|TRBJ2-5|TRBV6-5
CASSSLSGGRKETQYF
TGTGCCAGCAGTTCCCTTAGCGGGGGGCGGAAAGAGACCCAGTACTTC
>many|NA|TRBJ2-1|TRBV5-1
CASSLGPGAKNEQFF
TGCGCCAGCAGCTTGGGACCGGGGGCTAAAAATGAGCAGTTCTTC
>many|TRBD2|TRBJ2-1|TRBV5-6
CASSLVAGIYNEQFF
TGTGCCAGCAGCTTGGTAGCGGGGATCTACAATGAGCAGTTCTTC
>few|TRBD1|TRBJ2-2|TRBV5-4
CASSLGGQGRNGELFF
TGTGCCAGCAGCCTTGGGGGACAGGGGAGAAACGGGGAGCTGTTTTTT
>many|NA|TRBJ2-2|TRBV4-1
CASSQDSGTGELFF
TGCGCCAGCAGCCAAGATTCGGGGACCGGGGAGCTGTTTTTT
>medium-sized|TRBD1|TRBJ1-2|TRBV4-3
CASSQILTGQGFSSYTF
TGCGCCAGCAGCCAAATACTTACGGGACAGGGATTCTCAAGCTACACCTTC
>many|TRBD1|TRBJ1-6|TRBV2
CASRDRNNSPLHF
TGTGCCAGCAGGGACAGGAATAATTCACCCCTCCACTTT
>medium-sized|NA|TRBJ1-2|TRBV6-5
CASSYSPPEGSNYGYTF
TGTGCCAGCAGTTACTCCCCTCCGGAGGGATCTAACTATGGCTACACCTTC
>NA|NA|TRBJ1-2|TRBV13
CASSSRTQGYGYTF
TGTGCCAGCAGCTCCAGGACCCAAGGCTATGGCTACACCTTC
>many|TRBD1|TRBJ2-7|TRBV20-1
CSAREGGPTSYEQYF
TGCAGTGCTAGAGAAGGGGGCCCCACCTCCTACGAGCAGTACTTC
>many|TRBD1|TRBJ2-6|TRBV19
CASSTGQTGANVLTF
TGTGCCAGTAGTACGGGACAGACTGGGGCCAACGTCCTGACTTTC
>NA|TRBD2|TRBJ2-2|TRBV10-1
CASSELAGTNTGELFF
TGCGCCAGCAGTGAGCTAGCGGGGACGAACACCGGGGAGCTGTTTTTT
>NA|NA|TRBJ1-5|TRBV20-1
CSAYRVEGNQPQHF
TGCAGTGCTTACAGGGTCGAGGGGAATCAGCCCCAGCATTTT
>medium-sized|NA|TRBJ2-1|TRBV20-1
CSAYGTAYNEQFF
TGCAGTGCTTACGGGACTGCCTACAATGAGCAGTTCTTC
>many|TRBD2|TRBJ2-1|TRBV10-2
CASSEFGGGEFDEQFF
TGCGCCAGCAGTGAGTTTGGCGGGGGGGAATTCGATGAGCAGTTCTTC
>NA|NA|TRBJ1-6|TRBV5-6
CASTLGGDSPLHF
TGTGCCAGCACCCTGGGGGGGGATTCACCCCTCCACTTT
>many|NA|TRBJ2-3|TRBV6-2/TRBV6-3
CASSYSSAGRTDTQYF
TGTGCCAGCAGTTACTCTTCGGCGGGGCGCACAGATACGCAGTATTTT
>many|NA|TRBJ2-5|TRBV29-1
CSAGGTQYF
TGCAGCGCCGGGGGGACCCAGTACTTC
>many|NA|TRBJ1-2|TRBV20-1
CSASVGGNHGYTF
TGCAGTGCTAGTGTGGGGGGGAACCATGGCTACACCTTC
>many|TRBD2|TRBJ2-1|TRBV5-4
CASSLSGGAWNEQFF
TGTGCCAGCAGCTTGAGCGGGGGGGCGTGGAATGAGCAGTTCTTC
>many|NA|TRBJ2-5|TRBV20-1
CSASPLTTPQFFETQYF
TGCAGTGCTAGTCCGTTGACTACCCCCCAATTTTTTGAGACCCAGTACTTC
>many|NA|TRBJ2-3|TRBV7-2
CASSLELASTDTQYF
TGTGCCAGCAGCTTAGAGCTAGCGAGCACAGATACGCAGTATTTT
>many|NA|TRBJ2-1|TRBV7-3
CASSLNIGLGQFF
TGTGCCAGCAGCTTAAATATCGGGCTTGGGCAGTTCTTC
>few|NA|TRBJ2-1|TRBV4-1
CANSQDPYNEQFF
TGCGCCAACAGCCAGGACCCCTACAATGAGCAGTTCTTC
>NA|NA|TRBJ2-1|TRBV27
CASSLEVAGVNYNEQFF
TGTGCCAGCAGTTTGGAGGTGGCAGGGGTCAACTACAATGAGCAGTTCTTC
>many|NA|TRBJ1-1|TRBV6-2/TRBV6-3
CASSPWRDKPNTEAFF
TGTGCCAGCAGTCCCTGGCGGGACAAGCCGAACACTGAAGCTTTCTTT
>NA|NA|TRBJ2-7|TRBV5-1
CASSFSGGTERHEQYF
TGCGCCAGCAGCTTTTCGGGCGGGACCGAAAGACACGAGCAGTACTTC
>few|TRBD1|TRBJ1-5|TRBV5-6
CASTRTGFGNQPQHF
TGTGCCAGCACCCGGACAGGGTTTGGCAATCAGCCCCAGCATTTT
>few|NA|TRBJ2-3|TRBV6-6
CASSYGQYTDTQYF
TGTGCCAGCAGTTACGGGCAGTACACAGATACGCAGTATTTT
>NA|NA|TRBJ2-1|TRBV5-5
CASSLYEQFF
TGTGCCAGCAGCTTGTATGAGCAGTTCTTC
>NA|NA|TRBJ2-4|TRBV5-6
CASSPDRAKNIQYF
TGTGCCAGCAGCCCTGACAGAGCCAAAAACATTCAGTACTTC